This entry lists 32 T cell receptor beta chains sequenced from one sample in a study of T-cell reconstitution after alpha-beta-depleted transplantation in children. Using unique molecular identifiers, the investigators prepared the TCRbeta library. TCRdb independently ran MiXCR on the PCR reads; one entry per CDR3 protein. The data show hundreds of thousands of distinct CDR3 sequences, with 8% to 9.5% seen just once and around 6% held by the top ten. Sequencing was performed on PBMCs from the stem cell graft donor, taken from the stem cell graft. Every receptor here comes from a human donor who donated a stem cell graft to a child with acute lymphoblastic leukemia.

This clonotype was detected only a few times. The chain has TRBV4-3 and TRBJ2-1, with 10 bases that match TRBD2. CDR3 length: 17 amino acids. Germline CDR1 and CDR2: LGHNA and YSLEER. Trimming took 0 bases from V and 8 from J; bases not matched to a gene: 10. CDR3 protein: CASSQDKRLAGVDEQFF. Here the CDR3 DNA reads TGCGCCAGCAGCCAAGATAAGAGACTAGCGGGCGTTGATGAGCAGTTCTTC.

The DNA for the CDR3 is TGTGCCAGCAGTCTCCGGGGGTCCAATGAGCAGTTCTTC. It translates to CASSLRGSNEQFF. The chain uses TRBV6-1 and TRBJ2-1; D is perhaps TRBD2 (6 bases). The CDR3 totals 13 residues. Deletions cut 5 bases from V and 6 bases from J, with 11 bases between. CDR1 is MNHNS and CDR2 is SASEGT in the germline V gene.

This clonotype was seen repeatedly, ten times or more. The V gene is TRBV3-1, the J gene TRBJ2-7; D may match TRBD1 or TRBD2 (5 bases each). Germline V CDR1 and CDR2: LGHDT, YNNKEL (reference sequence). The CDR3 sequence is 16 residues long. Deletions cut 0 bases from V and 3 bases from J, with 15 bases between. CDR3 nucleotides: TGTGCCAGCAGCCAAGATCCCGTGTGGGGGAACTACGAGCAGTACTTC. Its translation is CASSQDPVWGNYEQYF.

This clonotype was seen a handful of times. The rearrangement uses TRBV6-5 and TRBJ2-2, with 9 bases that match TRBD2. V shed 0 bases, J shed 5 bases, and the junction held 7 bases outside the gene matches. There are 17 residues in the CDR3. CDR1 and CDR2 (germline): MNHEY, SVGAGI. The CDR3 protein is CASSYSSLAGSTGELFF. Written as DNA, the CDR3 is TGTGCCAGCAGTTACTCGAGTCTAGCGGGGTCGACCGGGGAGCTGTTTTTT.

This clonotype has only a few counts. The rearrangement links TRBV7-7 to TRBJ2-5, with D hard to call. CDR3 length equals 15 residues. Per the germline V gene, CDR1 is SSHAT and CDR2 is FNYEAQ (reference sequence). V dropped 2 bases and J dropped 4 bases, with 14 bases sitting between them. The CDR3 is CASSLYSERGETQYF. In DNA, the CDR3 is TGTGCCAGCAGCTTATACTCGGAGAGAGGAGAGACCCAGTACTTC.

This clonotype was recorded a few times. The V and J genes are TRBV20-1 and TRBJ1-1, with D hard to call. V was clipped by 5 bases and J by 0 bases, with 16 bases between them. This CDR3 has 15 residues. Germline assignment: CDR1 DFQATT and CDR2 SNEGSKA (reference sequence). CDR3 in amino acids: CSAPLLDNMNTEAFF. CDR3 DNA: TGCAGTGCTCCCCTATTAGACAATATGAACACTGAAGCTTTCTTT.

Ten or more counts support this clonotype. The chain combines TRBV5-1 with TRBJ2-1; D is ambiguous. This CDR3 has 13 residues. The germline CDR1 and CDR2 sequences are SGHRS and YFSETQ. V was shortened by 4 bases and J by 8 bases, with 13 bases between the two germline ends. The CDR3 bases are TGCGCCAGCAGCACTTCCGACGGTGATGAGCAGTTCTTC. This translates into CASSTSDGDEQFF.

This clonotype has more than one count but fewer than ten. The chain links TRBV12-3 or TRBV12-4 to TRBJ2-3; 9 bases are a match to TRBD2. CDR3 size: 14 residues. With 8 bases clipped from V and 4 bases from J, the junction kept 7 bases outside the gene matches. CDR3 DNA sequence: TGTGCCAGCTCATGGGGCGGGGGGGCAGATACGCAGTATTTT. Encoded protein: CASSWGGGADTQYF.

The chain couples TRBV7-8 to TRBJ2-2; 7 bases are shared with TRBD1. CDR3 length: 15 amino acids. Germline CDR1 SGHVS, CDR2 FQNEAQ. J lost 5 bases, V lost 4 bases, and 7 bases had no gene match. This CDR3 is CASSYNRGRTGELFF. The DNA for the CDR3 is TGTGCCAGCAGCTACAACAGGGGTCGGACCGGGGAGCTGTTTTTT.

This chain links TRBV11-2 with TRBJ2-1; the D gene is possibly TRBD2 (5 bases). Deletions cut 5 bases from V and 5 bases from J, with 13 bases between. The V gene's germline CDR1 is SGHAT and CDR2 FQNNGV. This CDR3 region has 14 residues. CDR3 nucleotide sequence: TGTGCCAGCAGCCTGAGGACTGCTGACAATGAGCAGTTCTTC. Encoded protein: CASSLRTADNEQFF.

This clonotype has a handful of counts. The rearrangement joins TRBV5-1 to TRBJ2-3, with 8 nucleotides matching TRBD1. V shed 4 bases and J 0 bases; nucleotides not matched to a gene: 4. CDR3 size: 15 residues. The germline V gene encodes CDR1 SGHRS and CDR2 YFSETQ. CDR3 bases: TGCGCCAGCAGCCGGGACAGGCCGAGCACAGATACGCAGTATTTT. It translates to CASSRDRPSTDTQYF.

This clonotype was recorded many times. This CDR3 is CATRGGGENTEAFF. The CDR3 nucleotides are TGTGCCACACGAGGAGGGGGAGAGAACACTGAAGCTTTCTTT. The chain employs TRBV6-5 and TRBJ1-1, with a possible D match to TRBD1 (6 bases). The CDR3 length is 14 residues. V was cut by 10 bases and J by 1 base, with 16 bases left in between. Looked up from germline, CDR1 is MNHEY and CDR2 is SVGAGI.

This clonotype showed up many times. The V and J genes are TRBV5-1 and TRBJ1-1, with D tentatively TRBD1 (5 bases). CDR1 and CDR2 (germline): SGHRS, YFSETQ. The CDR3 consists of 14 residues. V lost 2 bases, J lost 4 bases, and 12 bases lay in between. CDR3 sequence (DNA): TGCGCCAGCAGCTTCTCGGGGGAAACCACTGAAGCTTTCTTT. Residues: CASSFSGETTEAFF.

CDR3 in amino acids: CASSLGGKVDEQFF. In nucleotides, the CDR3 is TGCGCCAGCAGCTTGGGGGGGAAGGTAGATGAGCAGTTCTTC. The chain has TRBV5-1 and TRBJ2-1; possibly TRBD1 or TRBD2 for D (5 bases each). Trimming left V 0 bases short and J 8 bases short, with 12 bases between. Per germline, CDR1 SGHRS and CDR2 YFSETQ. This CDR3 comprises 14 residues.

This clonotype showed up just a few times. The V gene is TRBV18, the J gene TRBJ2-3; D remains unclear. Between the trimmed V and J ends, which lost 2 bases and 4 bases, there was a span of 10 bases. Germline V gives CDR1 KGHSH, CDR2 LQKENI. This CDR3 comprises 14 residues. The CDR3 DNA reads TGTGCCAGCTCACCAGGTCCCACGGCAGATACGCAGTATTTT. It translates to CASSPGPTADTQYF.

This clonotype was counted between two and nine times. The genes are TRBV12-3 or TRBV12-4 and TRBJ1-2; 8 nucleotides match TRBD1. The CDR3 contains 15 residues. V shed 2 bases and J 3 bases; nucleotides not matched to a gene: 5. The DNA for the CDR3 is TGTGCCAGCAGTTTATCGCAGGGGGCTGACTATGGCTACACCTTC. Translation gives CASSLSQGADYGYTF.

The V gene is TRBV27, the J gene TRBJ2-5; 8 bases fit TRBD2. Germline V gene data show CDR1 as MNHEY and CDR2 as SMNVEV (reference sequence). J was trimmed by 5 bases and V by 4 bases; bases with no gene match: 3. The CDR3 totals 13 residues. CDR3 loop: CASSSGLAETQYF. In nucleotides, the CDR3 is TGTGCCAGCAGTTCAGGACTAGCCGAGACCCAGTACTTC.

The rearrangement joins TRBV5-1 to TRBJ2-7; 9 bases line up with TRBD1. This CDR3 is 15 amino acids long. Germline V gene sequence: CDR1 SGHRS, CDR2 YFSETQ. After removal of 0 bases from V and 3 bases from J, the junction contained 4 bases not matched to a gene. CDR3 bases: TGCGCCAGCAGCTTGGACGGGACAGGGCACTACGAGCAGTACTTC. Protein: CASSLDGTGHYEQYF.

This clonotype has ten or more counts. The V and J genes are TRBV12-3 or TRBV12-4 and TRBJ2-1, with D perhaps matching TRBD1 or TRBD2 (5 bases each). CDR3 length equals 13 residues. Trimming left V 5 bases short and J 9 bases short, with 14 bases between. The CDR3 sequence: CASSPLLGTEQFF. DNA of the CDR3: TGTGCCAGCAGTCCCCTACTGGGGACTGAGCAGTTCTTC.

The chain couples TRBV5-6 to TRBJ2-5; 13 nucleotides align to TRBD2. In germline, CDR1 is SGHDT, CDR2 YYEEEE. With 3 bases clipped from V and 3 bases from J, the junction kept 5 bases outside the gene matches. This CDR3 is built from 16 residues. CDR3 sequence (DNA): TGTGCCAGCAGCTCCGGGACTAGCGGGACTAAAGAGACCCAGTACTTC. Protein sequence: CASSSGTSGTKETQYF.

The rearrangement joins TRBV29-1 to TRBJ2-7, with unresolved D. Looked up from germline, CDR1 is SQVTM and CDR2 is ANQGSEA. With 2 bases removed from V and 0 bases from J, the gap between germline ends came to 8 bases. The CDR3 sequence is 13 residues long. CDR3 region: CSVEQASSYEQYF. The CDR3 DNA sequence: TGCAGCGTTGAACAGGCGAGCTCCTACGAGCAGTACTTC.

The J gene is TRBJ2-7, the V gene TRBV5-1; no clear D gene. Trimming removed 2 bases from V and 6 bases from J, with 9 bases in between. Germline V CDR1 and CDR2: SGHRS, YFSETQ. The CDR3 is 12 residues long. CDR3 coding DNA: TGCGCCAGCAGCTTTGACAATGGCGAGCAGTACTTC. Amino acid sequence: CASSFDNGEQYF.

This clonotype was observed a handful of times. The chain employs TRBV6-5 and TRBJ2-2; either TRBD1 or TRBD2 may fit D (6 bases each). Germline CDR1 and CDR2: MNHEY and SVGAGI. The CDR3 is 15 amino acids. Trimming stripped 8 bases from V and 0 bases from J, with 13 bases between. The CDR3 protein is CASSQEGANTGELFF. As DNA, the CDR3 is TGTGCCAGCTCCCAGGAGGGGGCGAACACCGGGGAGCTGTTTTTT.

This clonotype has only a few counts. This chain links TRBV20-1 with TRBJ2-1; 9 bases line up with TRBD1. The CDR3 has 11 amino acids. Trimming took 3 bases from V and 16 from J; bases not matched to a gene: 7. CDR1 DFQATT and CDR2 SNEGSKA come from the germline V gene (reference sequence). The CDR3 nucleotides are TGCAGTGCTAGTGGGACAGGGCTATCTTTCTTC. Translated: CSASGTGLSFF.

The chain links TRBV7-9 to TRBJ2-1; D possibly corresponds to TRBD1 (5 bases). This CDR3 is 12 amino acids long. Germline CDR1 and CDR2: SEHNR and FQNEAQ (reference sequence). The CDR3 is CWNSSLVQGQFF. The CDR3 DNA reads TGTTGGAACAGCAGCTTAGTGCAGGGACAGTTCTTC.

In this sample, this clonotype turned up many times. The chain links TRBV9 to TRBJ2-3, with 14 bases lining up with TRBD2. This CDR3 is 19 amino acids long. CDR1 is SGDLS, CDR2 YYNGEE, per germline. The trim removed 2 bases at V and 0 bases at J, leaving 8 bases unmatched. In nucleotides, the CDR3 is TGTGCCAGCAGCGTTTCGGGACTAGCGGGGGTCTCTAGCACAGATACGCAGTATTTT. Translated, it gives CASSVSGLAGVSSTDTQYF.

In this sample, this clonotype turned up many times. The chain recombines TRBV5-1 with TRBJ1-4, with 11 positions matching TRBD1. Germline V gene sequence: CDR1 SGHRS, CDR2 YFSETQ. J gave up 7 bases and V 4 bases, and 6 bases lay outside the gene matches. CDR3 size: 15 residues. CDR3 loop: CASSAGTGGGEKLFF. Here the CDR3 DNA reads TGCGCCAGCAGCGCCGGGACAGGGGGAGGTGAAAAACTGTTTTTT.

CDR3 DNA: TGTGCCAGCAGCCATCAAACAAATCAAGAGACCCAGTACTTC. Translating gives CASSHQTNQETQYF. The gene calls are TRBV3-1 and TRBJ2-5; no clear D. V was cut by 3 bases and J by 2 bases, with 10 bases left in between. The V gene's germline CDR1 is LGHDT and CDR2 YNNKEL (reference sequence). The CDR3 totals 14 residues.

This clonotype was counted at least ten times. The V gene is TRBV6-1, the J gene TRBJ2-3; the D gene is possibly TRBD1 (5 bases). The CDR3 is 15 residues long. Between the trimmed V and J ends, which lost 2 bases and 1 base, there was a span of 10 bases. Germline values: CDR1 MNHNS, CDR2 SASEGT. CDR3 nucleotides: TGTGCCAGCAGTGAACAGGGTTGGGGCACAGATACGCAGTATTTT. Encoded protein: CASSEQGWGTDTQYF.

This clonotype was seen more than once but under ten times. J is TRBJ1-1 and V is TRBV6-6, with D unclear. CDR1 is MNHNY and CDR2 is SVGAGI in the germline V gene (reference sequence). The CDR3 has 12 amino acids. V was pared by 6 bases and J by 6 bases, with 11 bases between. The DNA of the CDR3 is TGTGCCAGCAGACAACCGGAGGCTGAAGCTTTCTTT. Translated, it gives CASRQPEAEAFF.

This chain links TRBV27 with TRBJ1-3; D unclear. The CDR3 contains 14 residues. Germline loops: CDR1 MNHEY, CDR2 SMNVEV (reference sequence). Trimming removed 6 bases at V and 8 bases at J, with 17 bases between. CDR3 coding DNA: TGTGCCAGCAGCCCTATCCCACCCGGGGACACCATATATTTT. Protein: CASSPIPPGDTIYF.

This clonotype occurred many times. V gene TRBV5-4 combines with J gene TRBJ2-3; no clear D. This CDR3 spans 16 amino acids. Germline values: CDR1 SGHNT, CDR2 YYREEE (reference sequence). Trimming removed 0 bases from V and 0 bases from J, with 11 bases in between. Written as DNA, the CDR3 is TGTGCCAGCAGCTTGGAGTTGGCTTCTAGCACAGATACGCAGTATTTT. This sequence encodes CASSLELASSTDTQYF. Based on the CDR3 plus reference TRBV5-4 and TRBJ2-3, the full variable domain is ETGVTQSPTHLIKTRGQQVTLRCSSQSGHNTVSWYQQALGQGPQFIFQYYREEENGRGNFPPRFSGLQFPNYSSELNVNALELDDSALYLCASSLELASSTDTQYFGPGTRLTVL.